Described below is a single T cell receptor (beta chain) sequence and its context. This sample is drawn from a study of blood T cell repertoires in COVID-19. Study-level background: COVID-19 samples, acute and convalescent, were from the United States, Italy and Spain.

Original handling: Estimates of nucleated cell counts were drawn from the amplification of reference gene primers. Only in-frame clones appear in the TCRdb table, and some are missing; sequencing was by immunoSEQ multiplex PCR. V, J and clone size were drawn from that table, and D and trimming were deduced from the DNA. The sample records around 42,000 clones, more than 75% being singletons. V lost 6 bases, J lost 2 bases, and 5 bases stayed unmatched. The CDR3 loop spans 15 amino acids. Germline CDR1 is SEHNR and CDR2 is FQNEAQ (reference sequence). The origin of this receptor is a human donor in a cohort sampled during active COVID-19. The specimen was peripheral blood. The chain has TRBV7-9 and TRBJ2-1; 9 nucleotides match TRBD1. The CDR3 DNA is TGTGCCAGCAGGGAACAGGGGGCAACCTACAATGAGCAGTTCTTC. Translation gives CASREQGATYNEQFF.